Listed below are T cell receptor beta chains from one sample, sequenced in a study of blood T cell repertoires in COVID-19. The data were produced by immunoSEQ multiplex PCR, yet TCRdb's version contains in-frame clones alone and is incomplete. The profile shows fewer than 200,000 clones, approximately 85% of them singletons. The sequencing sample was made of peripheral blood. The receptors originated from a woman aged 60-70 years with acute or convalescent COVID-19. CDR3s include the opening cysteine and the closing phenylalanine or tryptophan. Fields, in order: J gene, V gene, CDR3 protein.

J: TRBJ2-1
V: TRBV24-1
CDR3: CATSDFPPRNEQFF

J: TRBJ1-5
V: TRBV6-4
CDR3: CASSVPRDRVTQPQHF

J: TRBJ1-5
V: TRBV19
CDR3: CASSVQGASNQPQHF

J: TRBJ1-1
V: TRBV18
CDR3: CASSPKTGNAEAFF

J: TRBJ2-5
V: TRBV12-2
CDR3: CASRLAILTDRGTAETQYF

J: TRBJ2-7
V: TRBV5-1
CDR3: CASSLVSRSYEQYF

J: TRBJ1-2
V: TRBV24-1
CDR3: CATSSDSNYGYTF

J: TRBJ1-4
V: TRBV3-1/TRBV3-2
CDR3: CASSISEGHNEKLFF

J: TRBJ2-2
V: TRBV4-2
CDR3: CASSQEVAGPNTGELFF

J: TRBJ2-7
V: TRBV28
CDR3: CASLPAGGTYEQYF

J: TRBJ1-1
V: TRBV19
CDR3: CASSAWGQMNTEAFF

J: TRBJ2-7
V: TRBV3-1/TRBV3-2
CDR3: CASSQRGGNEQYF

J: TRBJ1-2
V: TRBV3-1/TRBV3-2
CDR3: CASSQERGNSYTF

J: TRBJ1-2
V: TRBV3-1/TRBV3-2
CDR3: CASSLRPTGNSAYGYTF

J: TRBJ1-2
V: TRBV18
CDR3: CASSPDPPSAYGYTF

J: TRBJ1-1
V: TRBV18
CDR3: CASSPPGARNTEAFF

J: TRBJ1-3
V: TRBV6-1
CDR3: CASSEADRAGNTIYF

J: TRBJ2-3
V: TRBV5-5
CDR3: CASSLDYPDTQYF

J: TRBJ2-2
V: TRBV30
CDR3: CAWNRAGELFF

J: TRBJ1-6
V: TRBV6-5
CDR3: CASSYLRSPLHF

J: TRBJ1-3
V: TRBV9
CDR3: CASSPQGAVGNTIYF

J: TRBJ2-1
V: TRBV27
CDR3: CASSSWSSYNEQFF

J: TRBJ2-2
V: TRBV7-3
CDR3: CASSLTGGHRELFF

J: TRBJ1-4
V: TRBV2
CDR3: CASSPRTGANEKLFF

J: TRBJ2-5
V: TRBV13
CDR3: CASSHRTGTSLAGEETQYF

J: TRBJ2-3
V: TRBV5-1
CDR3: CASRGVGGSSTDTQYF

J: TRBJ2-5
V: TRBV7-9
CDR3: CASSLAPKGGQETQYF

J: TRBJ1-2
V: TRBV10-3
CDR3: CAISDSGGPLGGYTF

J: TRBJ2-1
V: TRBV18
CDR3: CASSPITSSYNEQFF

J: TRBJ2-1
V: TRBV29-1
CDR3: CSVDPSGLYNEQFF

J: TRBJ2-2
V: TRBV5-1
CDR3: CASSLLAGDTGELFF

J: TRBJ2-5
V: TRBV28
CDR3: CASSLQGALGETQYF

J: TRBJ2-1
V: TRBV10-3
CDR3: CAISESRTSGSNEQFF

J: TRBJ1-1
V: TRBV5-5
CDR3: CASSVRDSRNTEAFF

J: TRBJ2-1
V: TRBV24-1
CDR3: CATSDLTTGKQFF

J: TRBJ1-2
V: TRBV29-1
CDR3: CSVDDRGNDYGYTF

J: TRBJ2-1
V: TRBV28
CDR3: CASSGAGSYWTFF

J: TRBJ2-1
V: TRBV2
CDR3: CASRTAGGPYNEQFF

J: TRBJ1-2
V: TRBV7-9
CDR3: CASSFSTGGNYYGYTF

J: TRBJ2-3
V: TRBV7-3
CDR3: CASSLRLARTDTQYF

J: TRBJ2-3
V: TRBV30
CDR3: CAWRAPGADTQYF

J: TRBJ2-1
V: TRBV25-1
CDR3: CASSSVGVPYNEQFF

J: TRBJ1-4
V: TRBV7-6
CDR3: CASSSSGQTLEKLFF

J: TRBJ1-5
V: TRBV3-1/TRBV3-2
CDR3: CASSQDRGQPQHF

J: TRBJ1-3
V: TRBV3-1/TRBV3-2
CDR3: CASSQGRRNTIYF

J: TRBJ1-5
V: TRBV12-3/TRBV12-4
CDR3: CATSERYNQPQHF

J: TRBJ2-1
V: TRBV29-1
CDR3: CSVVLFERVAGNEQFF

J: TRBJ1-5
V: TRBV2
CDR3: CASSFWTGINQPQHF

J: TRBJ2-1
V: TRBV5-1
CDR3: CASSSTSGRLNEQFF